This TCR beta chain originates from a study of response to subunit inactivated influenza vaccine. TCRdb re-called the RT-PCR reads with MiXCR, one entry per CDR3 protein. The sample shows 550,000 to 800,000 distinct CDR3 sequences, about 15% of them seen only once. This clonotype was picked up a small number of times. CDR3 length: 14 residues. V was pared by 4 bases and J by 4 bases, with 14 bases between. Germline V CDR1 and CDR2: SGDLS, YYNGEE. The gene calls are TRBV9 and TRBJ2-5, with D perhaps matching TRBD2 (6 bases). The source of this sequence is a man between 50 and 59 years old who received an inactivated influenza vaccine. The source was PBMCs from blood, collected 14 to 15 days before vaccination. The CDR3 nucleotides read TGTGCCAGCAGCCCGACGGCTAGCGCAGAGACCCAGTACTTC. Its translation: CASSPTASAETQYF.